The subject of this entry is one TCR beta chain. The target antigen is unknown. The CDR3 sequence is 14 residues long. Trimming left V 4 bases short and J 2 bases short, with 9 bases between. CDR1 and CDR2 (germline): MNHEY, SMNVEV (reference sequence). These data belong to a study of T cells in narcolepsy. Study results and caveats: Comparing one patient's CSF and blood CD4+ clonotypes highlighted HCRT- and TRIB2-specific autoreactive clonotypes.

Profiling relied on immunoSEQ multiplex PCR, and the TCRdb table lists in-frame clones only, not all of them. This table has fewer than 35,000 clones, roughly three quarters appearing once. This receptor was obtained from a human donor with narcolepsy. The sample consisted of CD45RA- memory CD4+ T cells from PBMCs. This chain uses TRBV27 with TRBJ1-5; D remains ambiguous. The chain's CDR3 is CASSSPIRNQPQHF. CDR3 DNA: TGTGCCAGCAGTTCACCTATACGCAATCAGCCCCAGCATTTT.